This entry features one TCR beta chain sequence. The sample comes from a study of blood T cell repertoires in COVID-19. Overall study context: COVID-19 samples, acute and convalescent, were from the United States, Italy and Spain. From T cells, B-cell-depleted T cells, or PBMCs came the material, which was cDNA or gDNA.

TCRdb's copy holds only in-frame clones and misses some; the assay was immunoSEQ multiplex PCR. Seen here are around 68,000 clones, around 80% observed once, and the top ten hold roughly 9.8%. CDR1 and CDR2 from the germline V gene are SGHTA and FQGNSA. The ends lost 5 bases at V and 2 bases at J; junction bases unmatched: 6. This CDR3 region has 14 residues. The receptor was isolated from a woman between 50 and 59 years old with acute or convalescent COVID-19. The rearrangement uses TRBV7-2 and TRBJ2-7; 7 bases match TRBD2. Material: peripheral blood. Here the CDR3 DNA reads TGTGCCAGCAGCCGGAATCTAGCGGCCTACGAGCAGTACTTC. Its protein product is CASSRNLAAYEQYF.